This TCR beta chain was sequenced for a study of shared clonotypes between healthy human individuals. Across the whole study: Each donor contributed plates that comprised three CD4 naive, three CD4 memory, two CD8 naive and one CD8 memory.

Genomic DNA from each subset was divided evenly over several immunoSEQ plates. Per the original data handling: In the immunoSEQ data, sequences were junction-only and lacked quality scores, so filtering differed. Sequenced by immunoSEQ multiplex PCR; TCRdb stores in-frame clones only, minus some. V and J calls and clone size come straight from that table; D and trimming were deduced from the DNA. The sample yields over a million clones, roughly 96% seen once. The germline V gene has CDR1 MDHEN and CDR2 SYDVKM. V lost 8 bases to trimming and J lost 4 bases; unmatched junction nucleotides: 18. The CDR3 spans 17 residues.

The source of this sequence is a man between 25 and 39 years old in good health. The sequenced sample consisted of naive CD4+ T cells sorted from blood. Regarding subset: CD45RA+ positively selected. The chain uses TRBV28 and TRBJ1-1; 8 nucleotides align to TRBD1. In DNA, the CDR3 is TGTGCCAGCCCCTCAACCAGGGGGGGAGGACAGGGCACTGAAGCTTTCTTT. Its protein product is CASPSTRGGGQGTEAFF.